One TCR beta chain is described in this entry. What it binds is not known. This sample stems from a study of cytomegalovirus exposure and HLA in healthy donors. The study's findings and limits: There was a cluster of highly shared sequence variants that was likely a sequencing artifact. Across all donors, roughly uniform sequencing depth was an assumption of the presence/absence analyses. CMV serostatus was the sole immune exposure data available.

PCR was performed using 60 Vbeta and 13 Jbeta primers. Assay used: immunoSEQ multiplex PCR; TCRdb lists only in-frame clones, some missing. The sample shows around 58,000 clones, under 85% of them seen only once. Looked up from germline, CDR1 is MDHEN and CDR2 is SYDVKM. The CDR3 consists of 11 residues. Sequenced: PBMCs. This clonotype was sampled from a male donor in good health and CMV-seropositive. This chain uses TRBV28 with TRBJ2-5, with unresolved D. The DNA end lines up better with TRBJ2-7; the J call may be wrong. The CDR3 region is CASSLPSEQYF. Here the CDR3 DNA reads TGTGCCAGCAGTTTACCCAGCGAGCAGTACTTC.